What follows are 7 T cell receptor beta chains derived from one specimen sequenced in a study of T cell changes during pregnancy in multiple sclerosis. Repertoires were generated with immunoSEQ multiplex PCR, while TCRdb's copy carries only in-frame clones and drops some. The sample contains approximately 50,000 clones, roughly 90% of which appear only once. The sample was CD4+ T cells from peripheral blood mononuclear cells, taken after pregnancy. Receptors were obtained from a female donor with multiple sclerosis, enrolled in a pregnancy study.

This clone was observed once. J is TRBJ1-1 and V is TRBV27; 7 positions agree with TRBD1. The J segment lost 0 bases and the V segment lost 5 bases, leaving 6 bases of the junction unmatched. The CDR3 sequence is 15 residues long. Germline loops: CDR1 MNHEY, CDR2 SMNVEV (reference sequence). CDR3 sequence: CASSLQTGLNTEAFF. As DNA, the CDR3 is TGTGCCAGCAGTCTCCAGACAGGGCTGAACACTGAAGCTTTCTTT.

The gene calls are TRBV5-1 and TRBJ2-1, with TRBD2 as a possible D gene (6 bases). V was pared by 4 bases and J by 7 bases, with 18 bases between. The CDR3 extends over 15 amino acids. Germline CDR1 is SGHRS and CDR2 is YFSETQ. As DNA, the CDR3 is TGCGCCAGCAGCCCCCGGAGGGAGAGGCAAAATGAGCAGTTCTTC. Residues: CASSPRRERQNEQFF.

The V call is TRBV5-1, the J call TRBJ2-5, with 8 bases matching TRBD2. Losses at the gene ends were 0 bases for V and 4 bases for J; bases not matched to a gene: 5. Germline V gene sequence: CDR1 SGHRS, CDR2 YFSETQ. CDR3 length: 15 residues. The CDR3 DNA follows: TGCGCCAGCAGCTTGGGGGCTAGCGGGCGAGAGACCCAGTACTTC. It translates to CASSLGASGRETQYF.

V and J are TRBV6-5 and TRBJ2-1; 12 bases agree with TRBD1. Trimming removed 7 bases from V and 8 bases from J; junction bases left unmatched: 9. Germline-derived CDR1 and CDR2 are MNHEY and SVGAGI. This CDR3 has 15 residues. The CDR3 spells CASTMGQGAGDEQFF. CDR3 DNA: TGTGCCAGCACCATGGGACAGGGGGCGGGCGATGAGCAGTTCTTC.

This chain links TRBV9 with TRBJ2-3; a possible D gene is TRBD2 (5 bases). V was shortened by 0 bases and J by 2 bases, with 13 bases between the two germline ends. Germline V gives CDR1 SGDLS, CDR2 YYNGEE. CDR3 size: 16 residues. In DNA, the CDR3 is TGTGCCAGCAGCGTAGGGGCTAGCCTCCACACAGATACGCAGTATTTT. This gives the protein CASSVGASLHTDTQYF.

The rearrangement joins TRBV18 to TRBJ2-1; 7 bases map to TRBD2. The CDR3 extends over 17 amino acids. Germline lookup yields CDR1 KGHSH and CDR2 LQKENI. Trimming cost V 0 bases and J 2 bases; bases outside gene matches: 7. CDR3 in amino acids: CASSPPLSGNAYNEQFF. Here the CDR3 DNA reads TGTGCCAGCTCACCACCGTTAAGCGGGAACGCCTACAATGAGCAGTTCTTC. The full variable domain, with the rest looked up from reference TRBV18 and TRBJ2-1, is NAGVMQNPRHLVRRRGQEARLRCSPMKGHSHVYWYRQLPEEGLKFMVYLQKENIIDESGMPKERFSAEFPKEGPSILRIQQVVRGDSAAYFCASSPPLSGNAYNEQFFGPGTRLTVL.

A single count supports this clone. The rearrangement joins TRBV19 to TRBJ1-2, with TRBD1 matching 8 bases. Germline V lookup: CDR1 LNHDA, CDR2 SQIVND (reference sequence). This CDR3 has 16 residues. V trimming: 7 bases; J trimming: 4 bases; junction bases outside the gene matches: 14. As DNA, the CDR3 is TGTGCCAGTAATCCCCACGGCCAGGGGGCCCCCTATGGCTACACCTTC. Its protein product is CASNPHGQGAPYGYTF.